Listed below are T cell receptor beta chains from one sample, sequenced in a study of cytomegalovirus exposure and HLA in healthy donors. Generated by immunoSEQ multiplex PCR, the TCRdb table keeps only in-frame clones and is missing some. This sample has over 95,000 clones, with around 77% found just once. The sequencing sample was made of PBMCs. All receptors derive from a woman aged 30 to 39 in good health and CMV-seropositive. CDR3s include the opening cysteine and the closing phenylalanine or tryptophan. The D gene is left open where the match is weak. The size entry is marked missing in some rows and otherwise reads once, few, many or a size class.

D gene,V gene,J gene,clone size,CDR3 protein,CDR3 DNA
.,TRBV5-1,TRBJ2-6,.,CASSLGGTGANVLTF,TGCGCCAGCAGCTTGGGAGGGACTGGGGCCAACGTCCTGACTTTC
TRBD1,TRBV28,TRBJ1-2,.,CASSLIGQGIPYGYTF,TGTGCCAGCAGTTTGATCGGACAGGGGATCCCCTATGGCTACACCTTC
.,TRBV6-5,TRBJ2-7,few,CASSPTIREQYF,TGTGCCAGCAGTCCTACTATTCGCGAGCAGTACTTC
TRBD1,TRBV5-1,TRBJ1-1,once,CASSLGQVVNTEAFF,TGCGCCAGCAGCCTTGGACAGGTGGTGAACACTGAAGCTTTCTTT
TRBD1,TRBV6-5,TRBJ2-5,once,CASRTGAETQYF,TGTGCCAGCAGGACAGGGGCCGAGACCCAGTACTTC
TRBD1,TRBV2,TRBJ1-6,.,CASSESWDRGDNSPLHF,TGTGCCAGCAGTGAATCTTGGGACAGGGGAGATAATTCACCCCTCCACTTT
.,TRBV7-7,TRBJ2-2,.,CASRLQGYTGELFF,TGTGCTAGCAGACTTCAGGGGTACACCGGGGAGCTGTTTTTT
TRBD2,TRBV19,TRBJ2-1,few,CASSSSGGGYNEQFF,TGTGCCAGTAGTTCAAGCGGGGGAGGTTACAATGAGCAGTTCTTC
.,TRBV19,TRBJ1-1,.,CASKEWGTNTEAFF,TGTGCCAGTAAGGAGTGGGGGACAAACACTGAAGCTTTCTTT
.,TRBV9,TRBJ2-3,.,CASSAGRSDTDTQYF,TGTGCCAGCAGCGCCGGGAGATCGGACACAGATACGCAGTATTTT
.,TRBV2,TRBJ2-7,once,CVCREEAAYEQYF,TGTGTTTGCAGGGAGGAGGCGGCATACGAGCAGTACTTC
.,TRBV4-1,TRBJ2-2,.,CASSQPWGLPSGELFF,TGCGCCAGCAGCCAACCTTGGGGGCTTCCCTCCGGGGAGCTGTTTTTT
.,TRBV2,TRBJ2-1,.,CASKSLGAEQFF,TGTGCCAGCAAGTCGCTAGGGGCTGAGCAGTTCTTC
TRBD2,TRBV10-3,TRBJ2-5,.,CAIGRLAGDRETQYF,TGTGCCATCGGACGACTAGCGGGAGATCGAGAGACCCAGTACTTC
.,TRBV2,TRBJ2-7,.,CASSEPSDNYEQYF,TGTGCCAGCAGTGAGCCTAGCGATAATTACGAGCAGTACTTC
.,TRBV4-1,TRBJ1-1,once,CASSQVLDRTNTEAFF,TGCGCCAGCAGCCAAGTGTTAGACAGGACGAACACTGAAGCTTTCTTT
.,TRBV6-6,TRBJ2-3,.,CASSSRRGDSTDTQYF,TGTGCCAGCAGTTCCCGCCGGGGAGATAGCACAGATACGCAGTATTTT
TRBD1,TRBV5-1,TRBJ2-7,.,CASSLYRTGPSSYEQYF,TGCGCCAGCAGCTTATACAGGACAGGGCCGTCCTCCTACGAGCAGTACTTC
.,TRBV5-1,TRBJ1-1,.,CASSYRENAEAFF,TGCGCCAGCAGCTACAGGGAAAATGCTGAAGCTTTCTTT
TRBD2,TRBV6-5,TRBJ2-6,.,CASSYFGGTGANVLTF,TGTGCCAGCAGTTACTTCGGGGGGACTGGGGCCAACGTCCTGACTTTC
TRBD2,TRBV11-3,TRBJ2-1,.,CASSPGDRLAGGPNEQFF,TGTGCCAGCAGCCCAGGGGACCGACTAGCGGGAGGGCCGAATGAGCAGTTCTTC
.,TRBV18,TRBJ2-1,.,CASSPPGGREQFF,TGTGCCAGCTCACCCCCCGGGGGTCGGGAGCAGTTCTTC
TRBD1,TRBV19,TRBJ1-1,.,CASSNYNRGLGSTEAFF,TGTGCCAGTAGTAATTATAACAGGGGGCTGGGAAGCACTGAAGCTTTCTTT
TRBD2,TRBV2,TRBJ2-7,.,CASSETSGSSYEQYF,TGTGCCAGCAGTGAAACTAGCGGGAGCTCCTACGAGCAGTACTTC
.,TRBV6-1,TRBJ2-2,.,CASSFFSSTGELFF,TGTGCCAGCTCCTTTTTTTCCAGCACCGGGGAGCTGTTTTTT
.,TRBV4-1,TRBJ2-5,.,CASSGSVATSQETQYF,TGCGCCAGCAGCGGAAGCGTGGCCACTTCCCAAGAGACCCAGTACTTC
.,TRBV10-2,TRBJ1-2,.,CASGGQNYGYTF,TGCGCCAGCGGAGGACAGAACTATGGCTACACCTTC
.,TRBV5-1,TRBJ2-7,.,CASSLLGLGYEQYF,TGCGCCAGCAGCTTGTTGGGACTTGGCTACGAGCAGTACTTC
TRBD1,TRBV23-1,TRBJ1-3,.,CASSPRDRGPGNTIYF,TGCGCCAGCAGTCCCCGGGACAGGGGGCCTGGAAACACCATATATTTT
TRBD2,TRBV19,TRBJ2-7,.,CASSTRYSGGLYEQYF,TGTGCCAGTAGTACCCGCTATAGCGGGGGGTTATACGAGCAGTACTTC
TRBD1,TRBV19,TRBJ2-1,.,CASSTPGQGSRGEQFF,TGTGCCAGTAGCACACCTGGACAGGGGAGTAGGGGTGAGCAGTTCTTC